This entry lists 5 T cell receptor beta chains sequenced from one sample in a study of T cell responses to AZD1222 COVID-19 vaccine. Sequencing was performed with immunoSEQ multiplex PCR; in TCRdb, only in-frame clones are kept and a portion is missing. The sample holds approximately 150,000 clones, approximately 90% seen once. The input for sequencing was peripheral blood, taken on day 0 of MenACWY control vaccination. Receptor source: an adult in good health.

V and J are TRBV19 and TRBJ1-4; no firm D call. CDR3 size: 14 residues. Trimming removed 7 bases from V and 4 bases from J, with 13 bases in between. CDR1 and CDR2 from the germline V gene are LNHDA and SQIVND (reference sequence). The CDR3 sequence: CASNLRGSNEKLFF. The CDR3 DNA reads TGTGCCAGTAACCTCCGGGGTAGTAATGAAAAACTGTTTTTT.

The V call is TRBV30, the J call TRBJ2-1; D is tentatively TRBD1 or TRBD2 (5 bases each). Looked up from germline, CDR1 is GTSNPN and CDR2 is SVGIG (reference sequence). Trimming removed 3 bases from V and 0 bases from J, with 9 bases in between. The CDR3 has 14 residues. CDR3 sequence (DNA): TGTGCCTGGAGAGGGACCAGCTCCTACAATGAGCAGTTCTTC. Its translation: CAWRGTSSYNEQFF.

The chain carries TRBV24-1 and TRBJ2-5; D is unresolved. V lost 2 bases and J lost 5, with 17 bases in between. The CDR3 has 16 residues. Germline V CDR1 and CDR2: KGHDR, SFDVKD. In DNA, the CDR3 is TGTGCCACCAGTGATTCAGCTAGTCGGTATTTGGAGACCCAGTACTTC. Translated, it gives CATSDSASRYLETQYF.

The chain recombines TRBV1 with TRBJ2-1; the DNA was not compared with TRBD2, the D call given in the table. TRBV1 is an annotated pseudogene. This CDR3 has 17 residues. CDR3 region: CTSSQGPPGLGGHEQFF. CDR3 nucleotides: TGCACCAGCAGCCAAGGTCCTCCAGGACTAGGGGGGCATGAGCAGTTCTTC.

The CDR3 protein is CASSPGVGFGYTF. The CDR3 DNA sequence: TGTGCCAGCAGCCCGGGGGTGGGTTTTGGCTACACCTTC. The V and J genes are TRBV7-3 and TRBJ1-2, with D maybe TRBD1 (5 bases). The germline V and J ends were trimmed by 5 bases and 7 bases, with 14 bases remaining between them. The germline V gene encodes CDR1 SGHTA and CDR2 FQGTGA. The CDR3 length is 13 residues.